The 6 T cell receptor beta chains below come from one sample, sequenced in a study of response to subunit inactivated influenza vaccine. TCRdb used MiXCR to reprocess the RT-PCR reads, holding one entry per CDR3 protein. This repertoire shows 400,000 to 650,000 distinct CDR3 sequences, approximately 7.3% found once; its top ten account for 13%. This material consisted of PBMCs from blood, taken less than 30 months after vaccination. The receptors shown here come from a man aged 50 to 69 who received an inactivated influenza vaccine.

V is TRBV12-2 and J is TRBJ2-7; the tabulated D call, TRBD1, remains unverified against the DNA. TRBV12-2 is shown as a pseudogene. This CDR3 is built from 17 residues. CDR3 DNA: TGTGCAAGTCGCTCCCAACGGGACGCTCAAATGCCCTACGAGCAGTACTTC. It codes for CASRSQRDAQMPYEQYF.

This clonotype was picked up a small number of times. This chain joins TRBV28 and TRBJ2-3, with 7 bases aligning to TRBD2. V was pared by 5 bases and J by 4 bases, with 6 bases of the junction left unmatched. Germline values: CDR1 MDHEN, CDR2 SYDVKM. The CDR3 totals 14 residues. The CDR3 loop reads CASSESGEADTQYF. CDR3 DNA: TGTGCCAGCAGTGAAAGCGGGGAAGCAGATACGCAGTATTTT.

The chain has TRBV5-5 and TRBJ2-1; 7 nucleotides match TRBD2. CDR1 is SGHKS and CDR2 is YYEKEE in the germline V gene (reference sequence). The CDR3 length is 16 residues. V lost 2 bases, J lost 2 bases, and 7 bases stayed unmatched. As DNA, the CDR3 is TGTGCCAGCAGCTTAGCCAGCGGGATAACCTACAATGAGCAGTTCTTC. As protein: CASSLASGITYNEQFF.

This chain connects TRBV11-1 to TRBJ2-1; 7 nucleotides line up with TRBD2. The germline CDR1 and CDR2 sequences are SGHAT and FQDESV (reference sequence). The CDR3 runs to 19 residues. With 4 bases clipped from V and 2 bases from J, the junction kept 17 bases outside the gene matches. The CDR3 nucleotides are TGTGCCAGCAGCTCGCCCCTCTTTGGGGAGGGCCGGGCCTACAATGAGCAGTTCTTC. Encoded protein: CASSSPLFGEGRAYNEQFF.

This clonotype was observed a few times. The chain couples TRBV11-2 to TRBJ2-7; D gene unclear. The ends were cut back, 5 bases at V and 4 bases at J, with 12 bases in the middle. The length of the CDR3 is 13 residues. Germline values: CDR1 SGHAT, CDR2 FQNNGV. CDR3 nucleotide sequence: TGTGCCAGCAGCAACACCCCCGCGTACGAGCAGTACTTC. This codes for CASSNTPAYEQYF.

The chain combines TRBV25-1 with TRBJ1-5; D not resolved. The V gene's germline CDR1 is MGHDK and CDR2 SYGVNS. The CDR3 sequence is 9 residues long. This CDR3 reads CRARAPQHF. Written as DNA, the CDR3 is TGTAGGGCCCGGGCTCCCCAGCATTTT.